This T cell receptor beta chain was recorded in a study of T cell clonality in common variable immunodeficiency. The CDR3 loop spans 15 amino acids. Germline CDR1 reads SNHLY; CDR2 reads FYNNEI. Profiling relied on immunoSEQ multiplex PCR, and the TCRdb table lists in-frame clones only, not all of them. Sampling found tens of thousands of clones, none seen once. In this sample, this clone turned up a few times. Read data end 3 residues before the CDR3 end; the end is taken from the germline J gene. The rearrangement links TRBV2 to TRBJ1-2, with 8 bases identical to TRBD1. This receptor was obtained from a person aged 18 to 70 in good health. Sequencing was done on a sample of peripheral blood mononuclear cells. This CDR3 reads CASSPRGPGSYDYTF. The CDR3 bases that were read are TGTGCCAGCAGTCCCAGGGGGCCAGGCTCCTACGAC.